The sequence of this T cell receptor beta chain was determined in a study of T cells after yellow fever vaccination. This CDR3 comprises 15 residues. V was pared by 4 bases and J by 0 bases, with 4 bases of the junction left unmatched. The germline V gene has CDR1 DFQATT and CDR2 SNEGSKA (reference sequence). Overall study findings and caveats: Detected again after the booster were most primary-vaccination clones, at 95% to 98% CD4 and nearly 90% CD8. Contaminants from the bulk population, in the form of abundant clonotypes, could be found in FACS-sorted repertoires.

Comment on this clonotype: Its antigen is not known.

TCRdb reprocessed the 5' RACE reads with MiXCR, giving one entry per CDR3 protein. The top ten hold around 3% of the sample, which has approximately 330,000 distinct CDR3 sequences, around 12% seen once. The sequences come from CD4+ T cells sorted from PBMCs, collected 15 days after the yellow fever booster vaccination. The TCR originated in a man aged 18-30 years who received the YFV17D yellow fever vaccine. The chain joins TRBV20-1 to TRBJ1-5; TRBD1 matches 9 bases. CDR3 in DNA: TGCAGTGCTACTCGGACAGGGGTTAGCAATCAGCCCCAGCATTTT. Translating gives CSATRTGVSNQPQHF.